This T cell receptor (beta chain) was profiled in a study of T cells in Graves' hyperthyroidism and ophthalmopathy (dated by TCRdb to between 2019 and 2020). Background for the entire study: Peripheral blood samples were taken at initial diagnosis, before any treatment was given. TCR V-J signatures able to tell the groups apart were searched for in a discovery cohort of some 100 patients, of whom more than 40 had Graves' ophthalmopathy and 55 to 65 had stable Graves' hyperthyroidism. Prospective prediction of ophthalmopathy was tested in an independent validation cohort consisting of fewer than 20 hyperthyroidism patients and approximately 16 patients who later progressed to ophthalmopathy. The 75 to 100 discovery patients were divided at random into training and test sets in a 7:3 ratio. Thyroid tissue and blood T-cell repertoires from over 5 Graves' hyperthyroidism patients were also compared in the study. After blood sampling, hyperthyroidism patients were treated with methimazole at a starting dose of 30 mg daily, and ophthalmopathy patients were treated with high-dose intravenous methylprednisolone. The paper reports TCR Vbeta CDR3 sequencing of some 140 peripheral blood samples: some 44 ophthalmopathy, under 80 hyperthyroidism and around 17 progressor patients. General findings and caveats noted by the study authors: In cross-validation, a model built on a 13 V-J signature told ophthalmopathy apart from stable hyperthyroidism with approximately 91% sensitivity and approximately 84% specificity, and in testing the same model reached 80%/75%. Blood samples also contained most of the expanded thyroid clonotypes (frequency above 0.001), which suggests that blood repertoires may reflect thyroid immune responses. In validation, the model predicted progression to ophthalmopathy with just under 71% sensitivity and approximately 74% specificity, a median of 6.5 months before onset. Sample size was not statistically predetermined, and investigators were not blinded to group allocation.

A patient counted as having stable Graves' hyperthyroidism if no progression to ophthalmopathy occurred over 18 months of follow-up. Hyperthyroidism patients were newly diagnosed, had a disease duration of under 2 months, and were aged 18 to 65 years. Patients with uncontrolled infections, other autoimmune diseases, pregnancy or lactation were excluded. Diagnoses were based on clinical symptoms, serum thyroxine and TRAb, thyroid ultrasound and orbital computed tomography. PBMCs were separated from roughly 10 ml of fresh peripheral blood using Ficoll-Paque density gradient centrifugation. Total RNA was extracted using Trizol reagent, and RNA quality was assessed on an Agilent 2100 Bioanalyzer. After removal of 1 base from V and 8 bases from J, the junction retains 9 bases not matched to a gene. The CDR1 and CDR2 encoded by the germline V gene are SGHRS and YFSETQ. Including cysteine and phenylalanine, the CDR3 has 18 amino acids. The CDR3 DNA has 54 bases and is translated from base 1.

The TCR beta CDR3 regions were amplified from RNA transcripts. For the first round of RT-PCR on the TCR CDR3, the HTBI primer set was used together with the Qiagen OneStep RT-PCR kit. The libraries were constructed in a second round of multiplex PCR and then size-selected and purified. Libraries were sequenced paired-end with 100 bp reads on an Illumina HiSeq2000. The paper's data handling went like this. SOAPnuke was used to process the raw data, throwing out any read that contained adapters or uncalled bases, had a mean Phred below 15, or lacked an exact constant-primer or identifier match. COPE v1.2.5 was used to merge the high-quality paired reads, and each unique nucleotide sequence was defined as a clonotype. Clonotypes were aligned to IMGT TRBV, TRBD and TRBJ reference segments using MiTCR v1.1. Analysis was restricted to V-J combinations with a frequency above 0.0001, which covered about 99% of repertoires. A TCS score was defined as the ratio between F50 (clonal expansion) and ExV (chaos), using BLOSUM62-based TCRdist between CDR3 peptides within each V-J. Welch's t-statistics and random forest reduced several hundred V-J features to about 12, which were used in a naive Bayes classifier (R e1071). TCRdb reprocessed the public reads (quality trimming at Q25 with fastp, clone calling with MiXCR) and kept in-frame beta chains. Rows with a matching CDR3 protein are joined into one entry that keeps the most common DNA and genes. It is TCRdb's table, rather than the study itself, that gives the V and J calls and clone size. The sample includes approximately 400,000 distinct CDR3 sequences, with about 15% observed a single time. The top ten constitute approximately 32% of the sample.

Comments on this clonotype: It has no known antigen specificity. Per-nucleotide qualities are absent, and no much larger clonotype sits a single base away.

This clonotype originated in a woman in her twenties or thirties with Graves' hyperthyroidism. The rearranged segments are TRBV5-1 and TRBJ2-1, with TRBD2 matching 16 junction bases. Sequenced input: blood. Here is the DNA: TGCGCCAGCAGCTTGCCGGGACTAGCGGGAGGGCAGTTAGATGAGCAGTTCTTC. It encodes CASSLPGLAGGQLDEQFF.